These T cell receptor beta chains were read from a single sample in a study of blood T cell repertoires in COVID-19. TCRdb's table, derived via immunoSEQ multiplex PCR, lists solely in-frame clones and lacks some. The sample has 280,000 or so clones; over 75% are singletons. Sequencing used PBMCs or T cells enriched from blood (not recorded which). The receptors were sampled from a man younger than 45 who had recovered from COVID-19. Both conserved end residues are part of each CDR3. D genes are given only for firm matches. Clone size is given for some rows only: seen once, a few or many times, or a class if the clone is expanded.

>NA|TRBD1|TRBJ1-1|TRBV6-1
TGTGCCAGCAGCGAAAACCAATTCAGGGGGTTGTACACTGAAGCTTTCTTT
CASSENQFRGLYTEAFF
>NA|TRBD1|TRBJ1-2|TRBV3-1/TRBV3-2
TGTGCCAGCAGCCACCGAACAGGGGAAGATGGCTACACCTTC
CASSHRTGEDGYTF
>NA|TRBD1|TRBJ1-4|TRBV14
TGTGCCAGCAGCCGTAACAGGGGGTACAATGAAAAACTGTTTTTT
CASSRNRGYNEKLFF
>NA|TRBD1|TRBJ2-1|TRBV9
TGTGCCAGCAGTGGAGGACAGGGGTATATTAATGAGCAGTTCTTC
CASSGGQGYINEQFF
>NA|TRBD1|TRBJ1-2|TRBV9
TGTGCCAGCAGCGTTTTACAGGGGATGGGTGGCTACACCTTC
CASSVLQGMGGYTF
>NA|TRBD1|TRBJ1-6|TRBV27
TGTGCCAGCAGTTCGGGACAGGGGTATTCACCCCTCCACTTT
CASSSGQGYSPLHF
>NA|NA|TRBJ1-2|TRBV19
TGTGCCAGTAGTTCTATTGCGACCGCGGCTGGCTACACCTTC
CASSSIATAAGYTF
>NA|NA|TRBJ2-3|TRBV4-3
TGCGCCAGCAGCCAAGCTCATAGTCCCGGCACAGATACGCAGTATTTT
CASSQAHSPGTDTQYF
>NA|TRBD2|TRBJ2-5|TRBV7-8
TGTGCCAGCAGCTTAGAGGCTGGACTAGCGGGGGAGACCCAGTACTTC
CASSLEAGLAGETQYF
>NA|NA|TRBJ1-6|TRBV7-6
TGTGCCAGCAGCCCCCTGGACAGCTATAATTCACCCCTCCACTTT
CASSPLDSYNSPLHF
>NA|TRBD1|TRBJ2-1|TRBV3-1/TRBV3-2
TGTGCCAGCAGCCCCTCCGGGACAGGGACGAATAATGAGCAGTTCTTC
CASSPSGTGTNNEQFF
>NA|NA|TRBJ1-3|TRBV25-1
TGTGCCAGCAGTGAGAGGGGCGGGAGTGGAAACACCATATATTTT
CASSERGGSGNTIYF
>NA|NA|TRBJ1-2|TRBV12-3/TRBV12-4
TGTGCCAGCAGTTTTGTCAGGGAAGGAGGCTACACCTTC
CASSFVREGGYTF
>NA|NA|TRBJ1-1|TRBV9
TGTGCCAGCAGCGTAGCCAGGGCGGATTTTATGAACACTGAAGCTTTCTTT
CASSVARADFMNTEAFF
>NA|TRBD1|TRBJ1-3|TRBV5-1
TGCGCCAGCAGCTCCGGACAGGGAGGGTCTGGAAACACCATATATTTT
CASSSGQGGSGNTIYF
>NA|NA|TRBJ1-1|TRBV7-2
TGTGCCAGCAGCTACCTGGGGGGTACTGAAGCTTTCTTT
CASSYLGGTEAFF
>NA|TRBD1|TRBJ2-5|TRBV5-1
TGCGCCAGCAGCGCAACCGGGACAGGGGCTCAAGAGACCCAGTACTTC
CASSATGTGAQETQYF
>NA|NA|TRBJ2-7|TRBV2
TGTGCCCTCAGGAGGGGACGCTCCTACGAGCAGTACTTC
CALRRGRSYEQYF
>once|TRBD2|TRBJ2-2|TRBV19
TGTGCCCGTAGTAGCGGGGACCGGGGGGGGAACACCGGGGAGCTGTTTTTT
CARSSGDRGGNTGELFF
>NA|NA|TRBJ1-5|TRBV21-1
TGTGCCAGCAGCAAAAAAGGCAGGGGGTTCAATCAGCCCCAGCATTTT
CASSKKGRGFNQPQHF
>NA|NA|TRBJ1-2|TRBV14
TGTGCCAGCAGCCAAGGTCTTCGACTCGGGGGCTACACCTTC
CASSQGLRLGGYTF
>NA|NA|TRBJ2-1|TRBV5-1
TGCGCCAGCAGCTTGCGGGAGAGCTCCTACAATGAGCAGTTCTTC
CASSLRESSYNEQFF
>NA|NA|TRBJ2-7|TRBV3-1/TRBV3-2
TGTGCCAGCAGCCAAGATCTCCGTCCCGTACAGTACTTC
CASSQDLRPVQYF
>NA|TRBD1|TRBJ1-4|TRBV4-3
TGCGCCAGCAGCCCTCGGACAGGGGGCGCATCTGAAAAACTGTTTTTT
CASSPRTGGASEKLFF
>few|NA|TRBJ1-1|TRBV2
TGTGCCAGCAGTGAAGGGTGGGCTGCTGAAGCTTTCTTT
CASSEGWAAEAFF
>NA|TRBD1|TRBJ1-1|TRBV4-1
TGCGCCAGCGCAGGGGGCACTGAAGCTTTCTTT
CASAGGTEAFF
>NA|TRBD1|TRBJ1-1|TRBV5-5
TGTGCCAGCAGCTTGATGGGACAGGCGGAAGAAGCTTTCTTT
CASSLMGQAEEAFF
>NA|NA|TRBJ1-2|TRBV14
TGTGCCAGCAGCCAAGATAGCCGGGGGGATAACTATGGCTACACCTTC
CASSQDSRGDNYGYTF
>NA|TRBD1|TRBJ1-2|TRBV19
TGTGCCAGTAGCCTGACAGGGAACTCTGGCTACACCTTC
CASSLTGNSGYTF
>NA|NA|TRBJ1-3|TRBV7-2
TGTGCCAGCAGCTTACGCGCCACCATATATTTT
CASSLRATIYF
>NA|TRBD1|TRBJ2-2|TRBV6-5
TGTGCCAGCAGTTACAGGAGGACAGGGACCACCGGGGAGCTGTTTTTT
CASSYRRTGTTGELFF
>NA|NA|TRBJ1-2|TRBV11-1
TGTGCCAGCAGCTTGCGGGGGCCGTATGGCTACACCTTC
CASSLRGPYGYTF
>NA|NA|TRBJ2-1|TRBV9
TGTGCCAGCAGCGTAGATGACGCGGTGCTAAACAATGAGCAGTTCTTC
CASSVDDAVLNNEQFF
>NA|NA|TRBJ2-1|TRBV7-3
TGTGCCAGCAGCCGGTCCGGTAGTGAGCAGTTCTTC
CASSRSGSEQFF
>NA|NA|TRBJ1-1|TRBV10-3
TGTGCCATTACACAGACAGGGAACACTGAAGCTTTCTTT
CAITQTGNTEAFF
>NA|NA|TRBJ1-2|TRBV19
TGTGCCAGTAGTCCCTCATACGGAGGAAACTATGGCTACACCTTC
CASSPSYGGNYGYTF
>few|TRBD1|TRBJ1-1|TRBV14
TGTGCCAGCAGACAGGGGGGGACGGTGAACACTGAAGCTTTCTTT
CASRQGGTVNTEAFF
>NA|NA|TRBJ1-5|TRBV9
TGTGCCAGCAGCGTAGATTCAGGGCTGGATCAGCCCCAGCATTTT
CASSVDSGLDQPQHF
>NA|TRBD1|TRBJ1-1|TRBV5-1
TGCGCCAGCAGCTTAGACAGGGTTAACACTGAAGCTTTCTTT
CASSLDRVNTEAFF
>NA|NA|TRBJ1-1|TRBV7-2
TGTGCCAGCAGCCTGCAACAGGGGAACACTGAAGCTTTCTTT
CASSLQQGNTEAFF
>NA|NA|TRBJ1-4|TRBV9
TGTGCCAGCAGCGTAGACGGGGGGGATGAAAAACTGTTTTTT
CASSVDGGDEKLFF
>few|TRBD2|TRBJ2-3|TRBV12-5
TGTGCTAGTGGGAGGCAGCGGGGGGGGCTAGACCATGATACGCAGTATTTT
CASGRQRGGLDHDTQYF